These 15 T cell receptor beta chains were sequenced from one sample in a study of a mutant IDH1 vaccine in newly diagnosed glioma. Clones were sequenced by immunoSEQ multiplex PCR, and TCRdb holds only the in-frame ones, with some missing. The sample includes fewer than 35,000 clones, around 82% of them seen just once. Time point indicated: week 47, end of study. In the vaccine, a single dose held 300 ug of the mutant IDH1 20-mer peptide, along with topical imiquimod. These receptors are not linked to any known antigen. Sequenced material: PBMCs, taken from a glioma patient whose treatment included an IDH1 peptide vaccine. Receptors originate from a man aged 25 to 40 with glioma.

This rearrangement joins TRBV2 to TRBJ1-3; TRBD1 might be the D (5 bases). Trimming took 5 bases from V and 2 from J, leaving 13 bases between them. Germline V gives CDR1 SNHLY, CDR2 FYNNEI. The length of the CDR3 is 15 residues. CDR3 residues: CASSYTGEAGNTIYF. The DNA for the CDR3 is TGTGCCAGCAGTTATACAGGAGAGGCTGGAAACACCATATATTTT.

This clone was detected only once. The CDR3 loop reads CASSQGGTDTQYF. CDR3 bases: TGTGCCAGCAGCCAGGGTGGTACAGATACGCAGTATTTT. The chain combines TRBV25-1 with TRBJ2-3, with D perhaps matching TRBD1 (5 bases). CDR3 size: 13 residues. Trimming shortened V by 6 bases and J by 3 bases, and 10 bases separated the two germline ends. CDR1 is MGHDK and CDR2 is SYGVNS in the germline V gene.

This clone appeared a few times. The chain uses TRBV5-1 and TRBJ2-5; 12 bases match TRBD2. V dropped 1 base and J dropped 3; count of bases not matched to a gene: 7. Germline values: CDR1 SGHRS, CDR2 YFSETQ. The CDR3 contains 17 residues. The CDR3 nucleotides are TGCGCCAGCAGCTTGAGGGGACTAGCGGGTGGAGAAGAGACCCAGTACTTC. Protein sequence: CASSLRGLAGGEETQYF.

J is TRBJ1-6 and V is TRBV5-6, with D hard to call. The CDR3 consists of 15 residues. V was cut by 0 bases and J by 3 bases, with 7 bases left in between. The germline V gene has CDR1 SGHDT and CDR2 YYEEEE. The CDR3 reads CASSLEGNYNSPLHF. The CDR3 region has the DNA TGTGCCAGCAGCTTGGAGGGTAACTATAATTCACCCCTCCACTTT.

This clone was seen once. The chain has TRBV2 and TRBJ1-4; 10 nucleotides align to TRBD1. V was clipped by 5 bases and J by 7 bases; unmatched bases: 4. This CDR3 is built from 14 residues. Looked up from germline, CDR1 is SNHLY and CDR2 is FYNNEI. The CDR3 reads CASSLDRGLEKLFF. The CDR3 coding sequence is TGTGCCAGCAGTTTAGACAGGGGGCTTGAAAAACTGTTTTTT.

With regard to this clone: Germline and junction disagree at one end, which may indicate a read error. The chain employs TRBV5-6 and TRBJ2-1; D is perhaps TRBD2 (6 bases). This CDR3 is 15 amino acids long. Germline CDR1 is SGHDT and CDR2 is YYEEEE. The CDR3 DNA reads TGTGCCAGCAGCTTGGTAGGGGACTCCTTCAATGAGCAGTTCTTC. Translated: CASSLVGDSFNEQFF.

The rearrangement uses TRBV29-1 and TRBJ2-7; no definite D call. Between the trimmed V and J ends, which lost 5 bases and 0 bases, there was a span of 11 bases. This CDR3 comprises 13 residues. Germline assignment: CDR1 SQVTM and CDR2 ANQGSEA. The CDR3 nucleotides are TGCAGCGTTCTTTTGGGCTCCTCCTACGAGCAGTACTTC. This sequence encodes CSVLLGSSYEQYF.

This clone ranks as medium-sized. The chain employs TRBV5-1 and TRBJ1-1, with 9 positions matching TRBD1. The CDR3 runs to 17 residues. Germline CDR1 SGHRS, CDR2 YFSETQ. V trimming: 1 base; J trimming: 0 bases; junction bases outside the gene matches: 7. Here the CDR3 reads CASSLRTGGPVNTEAFF. DNA for the CDR3: TGCGCCAGCAGCTTGCGTACAGGGGGCCCGGTGAACACTGAAGCTTTCTTT.

This chain joins TRBV7-2 and TRBJ2-3; TRBD2 agrees at 11 bases. V lost 8 bases and J lost 0; bases outside the gene matches: 4. CDR1 SGHTA and CDR2 FQGNSA come from the germline V gene. The CDR3 consists of 15 residues. The CDR3 coding sequence is TGTGCCAGCGGGACTAGCGGTTCGAGCACAGATACGCAGTATTTT. Its protein is CASGTSGSSTDTQYF.

The CDR3 DNA follows: TGTGCCAGCAGCTTGGGACAGGGCCAGATCTATGGCTACACCTTC. This encodes CASSLGQGQIYGYTF. The J gene is TRBJ1-2, the V gene TRBV5-5; 7 bases are a match to TRBD1. V gave up 0 bases and J gave up 4 bases; unmatched junction bases: 6. The germline CDR1 and CDR2 sequences are SGHKS and YYEKEE (reference sequence). The CDR3 runs 15 residues.

Note on this clone: As the CDR3 is not closed by the conserved phenylalanine or tryptophan, this likely results from a read error. Because the CDR3's place on the DNA is in doubt, the DNA is left out and the CDR3 is given as listed by TCRdb. The V call is TRBV20-1, the J call TRBJ2-3; the D call in the table, TRBD2, was not verified against the DNA. Germline lookup yields CDR1 DFQATT and CDR2 SNEGSKA (reference sequence). The CDR3 length equals 11 residues, ends included. The CDR3 sequence is CSARSGLAEGP.

The rearrangement joins TRBV7-9 to TRBJ2-7, with D unresolved. CDR3 length: 11 residues. V lost 5 bases, J lost 5 bases, and 7 bases lay in between. Germline V gene sequence: CDR1 SEHNR, CDR2 FQNEAQ (reference sequence). CDR3 nucleotide sequence: TGTGCCAGCAGCCTCCAGCACGAGCAGTACTTC. Translation gives CASSLQHEQYF.

The chain uses TRBV27 and TRBJ2-2; D remains unclear. The V gene lost 5 bases and the J gene lost 6 bases, with 10 bases spanning the gap. CDR3 length equals 13 residues. From germline, CDR1 is MNHEY and CDR2 SMNVEV (reference sequence). Here the CDR3 reads CASSPIVAGELFF. CDR3 DNA: TGTGCCAGCAGTCCCATAGTCGCCGGGGAGCTGTTTTTT.

The chain is built from TRBV4-1 and TRBJ1-1; unclear D gene. The CDR3 loop spans 16 amino acids. V lost 4 bases and J 1 base, leaving 16 bases between the germline ends. Germline V lookup: CDR1 MGHRA, CDR2 YSYEKL. Written as DNA, the CDR3 is TGCGCCAGCAGCCCCGCCGGATGGACCGGGAACACTGAAGCTTTCTTT. It is translated as CASSPAGWTGNTEAFF.

The chain uses TRBV2 and TRBJ2-5; 9 nucleotides line up with TRBD2. V lost 9 bases to trimming and J lost 7 bases; unmatched junction nucleotides: 12. The CDR3 runs to 14 residues. Germline V gene sequence: CDR1 SNHLY, CDR2 FYNNEI. CDR3 sequence: CASPGASGVGTQYF. CDR3 nucleotides: TGTGCCAGTCCGGGGGCTAGCGGGGTCGGGACCCAGTACTTC. Together with reference TRBV2 and TRBJ2-5, the CDR3 gives the full variable domain: EPEVTQTPSHQVTQMGQEVILRCVPISNHLYFYWYRQILGQKVEFLVSFYNNEISEKSEIFDDQFSVERPDGSNFTLKIRSTKLEDSAMYFCASPGASGVGTQYFGPGTRLLVL.